At least ten counts were recorded for the clone carrying this T cell receptor (beta chain). Its antigen is unknown. The entry originates in a study of T cells after yellow fever vaccination. At the level of the study: In the case of low-cell-number fractions, SMART-Seq v4 Ultra Low Input was used for preparation. Study-level findings and limits: The study noted that FACS-sorted repertoires could contain abundant clonotypes contaminating from the bulk population.

The germline V and J ends were trimmed by 3 bases and 5 bases, with 13 bases remaining between them. Germline CDR1 reads KGHDR; CDR2 reads SFDVKD. This CDR3 is built from 15 residues. The 5'RACE template-switching step produced TCR cDNA and added a universal primer site and UMIs. TCRdb reanalysed the 5' RACE reads using MiXCR and keeps one entry per CDR3 protein. The sample consists of 68,000 or so distinct CDR3 sequences, 7.4% of them appearing once. Sample: CD8+ T cells sorted from PBMCs, taken 15 days after the yellow fever booster vaccination. The rearrangement links TRBV24-1 to TRBJ2-1; either TRBD1 or TRBD2 may supply D (5 bases each). The TCR originated in a man under 40 who received the YFV17D yellow fever vaccine. CDR3 nucleotide sequence: TGTGCCACCAGTGATGGGGCCGGGACGAACAATGAGCAGTTCTTC. Protein: CATSDGAGTNNEQFF.